Reported below is one T cell receptor (beta chain). TCRdb re-analysed the 5' RACE reads in MiXCR, keeping a single row per CDR3 protein. The table lists a few hundred thousand distinct CDR3 sequences, approximately 18% of them singletons. This entry belongs to a study of identical twins. V was pared by 2 bases and J by 3 bases, with 3 bases of the junction left unmatched. Germline V gene sequence: CDR1 MNHEY, CDR2 SVGEGT. CDR3 length equals 15 residues. The sequence was collected from a man in his fifties in good health. The rearrangement links TRBV6-2 or TRBV6-3 to TRBJ1-5; 8 bases agree with TRBD1. The material sequenced was naive T cells sorted from blood. This CDR3 reads CASSYNRGFNQPQHF. Here the CDR3 DNA reads TGTGCCAGCAGTTACAACAGGGGGTTCAATCAGCCCCAGCATTTT.